This T cell receptor beta chain was captured by sequencing in a study of shared clonotypes between healthy human individuals. General study findings and limits: When naive CD4 clonotypes were compared across several donors, approximately 5% were shared.

Measured with immunoSEQ multiplex PCR; TCRdb has only the in-frame clones, and not every one. Among roughly 320,000 clones listed, 87% were seen once. To note about this clone: Antigen specificity is unknown.

The CDR3 totals 16 residues. J was trimmed by 4 bases and V by 9 bases; bases with no gene match: 15. The germline CDR1 and CDR2 sequences are SNHLY and FYNNEI. The chain carries TRBV2 and TRBJ2-5, with TRBD1 matching 9 bases. The sample consisted of memory CD8+ T cells sorted from blood. Subset specified: CD45RO+ cells pooled with CCR7-negative TemRA cells. The sequence came from a man aged 18 to 29 in good health. The CDR3 protein is CARRDFGLDRGETQYF. The DNA of the CDR3 is TGTGCCAGACGAGATTTCGGGCTGGACAGGGGAGAGACCCAGTACTTC.